The rows below give T cell receptor beta chains drawn from one sample of a study of regulatory T cells in long-lasting Graves disease. Via MiXCR, TCRdb re-called the multiplex PCR reads, giving one row per CDR3 protein. The data show around 460,000 distinct CDR3 sequences, about 22% seen once. The material sequenced was peripheral blood mononuclear cells (PBMCs), taken when the disease was refractory, from a patient treated with antithyroid drugs. The receptor source for this set is a female donor with Graves disease. Both conserved end residues are part of each CDR3. The order of the fields is D gene, V gene, J gene, clone size, CDR3 length, CDR3 protein, CDR3 DNA. The D gene is left open where the match is weak. Only part of the rows carry a size: once, few, many, or a class if the clone is expanded.

-	TRBV12-3/TRBV12-4	TRBJ2-5	many	13	CASSLPGEETQYF	TGTGCCAGCAGCCTCCCGGGAGAAGAGACCCAGTACTTC
-	TRBV24-1	TRBJ1-2	many	15	CATSENGQTNYGYTF	TGTGCCACCAGTGAAAACGGACAGACCAACTATGGCTACACCTTC
-	TRBV7-9	TRBJ1-2	few	16	CASSKVVAGANYGYTF	TGTGCCAGCAGCAAAGTCGTGGCAGGAGCGAACTATGGCTACACCTTC
TRBD1	TRBV6-2/TRBV6-3	TRBJ2-7	few	16	CASSLRGTGDFYEQYF	TGTGCCAGCAGTTTGAGGGGGACAGGGGATTTCTACGAGCAGTACTTC
-	TRBV5-1	TRBJ1-4	many	13	CASRRQTAEKLFF	TGCGCCAGCAGACGGCAGACGGCGGAAAAACTGTTTTTT
-	TRBV11-2	TRBJ1-6	many	14	CASSPSGVRSPLHF	TGTGCCAGCAGCCCCTCCGGGGTTCGTTCACCCCTCCACTTT
-	TRBV7-2	TRBJ2-7	-	13	CASSFELDYEQYF	TGTGCCAGCAGCTTTGAATTGGACTACGAGCAGTACTTC
TRBD1	TRBV28	TRBJ1-5	many	16	CASSTRGQGFEQPQHF	TGTGCCAGCAGTACCCGAGGACAGGGGTTCGAGCAGCCCCAGCATTTT
TRBD2	TRBV27	TRBJ2-7	many	16	CASSSQLAGVSYEQYF	TGTGCCAGCAGTTCACAACTAGCGGGAGTTTCCTACGAGCAGTACTTC
-	TRBV29-1	TRBJ2-2	few	13	CSVQIFDTGELFF	TGCAGCGTACAGATATTTGACACCGGGGAGCTGTTTTTT